This TCR beta chain is drawn from a study of blood T cell repertoires in COVID-19. Study-wide context: Sample material is recorded as cDNA or gDNA derived from T cells, B-cell-depleted T cells, or PBMCs.

In the study's own analysis: Cell counts per sample came from amplifying reference gene primers. Profiling relied on immunoSEQ multiplex PCR, and the TCRdb table lists in-frame clones only, not all of them. The V and J calls and the clone size are those of that table, but D and trimming were determined from the DNA. The sample holds approximately 170,000 clones, more than 85% seen once. This receptor was identified in a young man with acute or convalescent COVID-19. Sequencing was done on a sample of peripheral blood.

The CDR3 sequence is CASSPQGSAVLTF. The CDR3, as DNA: TGTGCCAGCAGTCCTCAGGGGAGTGCAGTCCTGACTTTC. The rearrangement joins TRBV7-9 to TRBJ2-6; D perhaps matches TRBD1 (6 bases). V was clipped by 6 bases and J by 13 bases, with 16 bases between them. CDR1 SEHNR and CDR2 FQNEAQ come from the germline V gene (reference sequence). The CDR3 runs to 13 residues.